These T cell receptor beta chains were read from a single sample in a study of response to subunit inactivated influenza vaccine. TCRdb itself ran the RT-PCR reads through MiXCR, one entry per CDR3 protein. The sample includes about 530,000 distinct CDR3 sequences, 13% of them seen just once. Sequenced here: PBMCs from blood, sampled roughly 45 days after vaccination. Receptor source: a man in his fifties who received an inactivated influenza vaccine. Both conserved end residues are part of each CDR3. A D gene is named only where the DNA matches it firmly. Only part of the rows carry a size: once, few, many, or a class if the clone is expanded.

>TRBV20-1|.|TRBJ2-3|.
TGCAGTGCGAAAGGAGGGGGAGGGCCGACAGATACGCAGTATTTT
CSAKGGGGPTDTQYF
>TRBV4-1|.|TRBJ2-5|.
TGCGCCAGCAGCCAAAATGAATGGCAAGAGACCCAGTACTTC
CASSQNEWQETQYF
>TRBV5-1|TRBD2|TRBJ2-5|many
TGTGCCAGCAGCCTTGCGGGGGGCGGAGAGACCCAGTACTTC
CASSLAGGGETQYF
>TRBV27|.|TRBJ1-6|.
TGTGCCAGCAGTCCATCGGGGAATTTCAATTCACCCCTCCACTTT
CASSPSGNFNSPLHF
>TRBV12-3/TRBV12-4|TRBD1|TRBJ2-7|.
TGTGCCAGCAGTGTGACAGGGGGCGAGACCTACGAGCAGTACTTC
CASSVTGGETYEQYF
>TRBV28|.|TRBJ2-3|few
TGTGCCAGCAGGTCGCCAGGAGGCACAGATACGCAGTATTTT
CASRSPGGTDTQYF
>TRBV20-1|TRBD2|TRBJ2-4|.
TGCAGTGCCATCCCCTCCGGGACTAGACGGGCCAAAAACATTCAGTACTTC
CSAIPSGTRRAKNIQYF
>TRBV7-2|.|TRBJ2-7|.
TGTGCCAGCAGCTTAGTCCTAGCTACCCACGAGCAGTACTTC
CASSLVLATHEQYF
>TRBV12-3/TRBV12-4|.|TRBJ1-5|.
TGTGCCAGCAGTTTCGGTCAAGGTGGAACTCAGCCCCAGCATTTT
CASSFGQGGTQPQHF
>TRBV10-3|.|TRBJ2-3|many
TGTGCCATCAGTGAGAGAGGAGCTACAGATACGCAGTATTTT
CAISERGATDTQYF
>TRBV10-3|TRBD1|TRBJ2-7|few
TGTGCCACCTTCTCCGGGACAGGGGGCTACGAGCAGTACTTC
CATFSGTGGYEQYF
>TRBV20-1|.|TRBJ2-2|many
TGCAGTGCTAGAGATACTGGGCGGCGGGGGCCGAACACCGGGGAGCTGTTTTTT
CSARDTGRRGPNTGELFF
>TRBV28|TRBD1|TRBJ2-7|.
TGTGCCAGCAGCCAGGGACAGAGATACTACGAGCAGTACTTC
CASSQGQRYYEQYF
>TRBV20-1|TRBD2|TRBJ2-7|.
TGCAGTGCTAGTAAAAGCGGGACTTTCGAGCAGTACTTC
CSASKSGTFEQYF
>TRBV7-9|.|TRBJ1-2|many
TGTGCCAGCAGCGAGGGGGATGGCTACACCTTC
CASSEGDGYTF
>TRBV30|TRBD2|TRBJ2-2|.
TGTGCCTGGACGGCAGGGAGGGTCGGCACCGGGGAGCTGTTTTTT
CAWTAGRVGTGELFF
>TRBV24-1|.|TRBJ2-1|few
TGTGCCACCAGTGATACCCCGAGGGCTAAGGTAAACAATGAGCAGTTCTTC
CATSDTPRAKVNNEQFF
>TRBV7-9|.|TRBJ2-7|.
TGTGCCAGCAGCTTGTCCGGGACCGACGGGGAGCAGTACTTC
CASSLSGTDGEQYF
>TRBV11-2|.|TRBJ1-1|few
TGTGCCAGCAGCTTATGGGGCGGGGGTCAGACTGAAGCTTTCTTT
CASSLWGGGQTEAFF
>TRBV14|.|TRBJ2-3|.
TGTGCCAGCAGTCTGAGCGGGCTCATTGGGGATACGCAGTATTTT
CASSLSGLIGDTQYF
>TRBV29-1|.|TRBJ2-1|.
TGCAGCGCGCGAAAGGGGGGGCTAGGTGAGCAGTTCTTC
CSARKGGLGEQFF
>TRBV5-6|.|TRBJ2-5|many
TGCGCCAGCAGCTTGTCAGGAGGCGGTGAGACCCAGTACTTC
CASSLSGGGETQYF
>TRBV27|.|TRBJ1-2|.
TGTGCCAGCAGCCCGAACCAGGGCCCCTACACCTTC
CASSPNQGPYTF
>TRBV27|TRBD1|TRBJ1-2|.
TGTGCCAGCAGTTTACGGTCGACAGGGAGCTATGGCTACACCTTC
CASSLRSTGSYGYTF
>TRBV5-6|TRBD2|TRBJ2-1|many
TGTGCCAGCAGCTTGGTCCCTCTAGCGGGAAATGAGCAGTTCTTC
CASSLVPLAGNEQFF
>TRBV28|.|TRBJ2-3|.
TGTGCCAGCAGTTTTTCCCCCTCAGATACGCAGTATTTT
CASSFSPSDTQYF
>TRBV27|TRBD2|TRBJ2-1|few
TGTGCCAGCCGACTAGCGGGATCTGTTGAGCAGTTCTTC
CASRLAGSVEQFF
>TRBV4-1|.|TRBJ2-3|few
TGCGCCAGCAGCAGTGGCCGGTCGGGAGATACGCAGTATTTT
CASSSGRSGDTQYF
>TRBV7-2|TRBD1|TRBJ2-3|many
TGTGCCAGCAGCTTAACAGGGGGATTTGATACGCAGTATTTT
CASSLTGGFDTQYF
>TRBV5-1|.|TRBJ2-4|many
TGCGCCAGCAGCCAGGACAGAAACATTCAGTACTTC
CASSQDRNIQYF
>TRBV24-1|.|TRBJ2-7|few
TGTGCCACCAGTGATCGATCCGGGACATCCCCATACGAGCAGTACTTC
CATSDRSGTSPYEQYF
>TRBV7-2|.|TRBJ2-3|few
TGTGCCAGCAGCTTCGATTGGGCAGGGGGGAATACGCAGTATTTT
CASSFDWAGGNTQYF
>TRBV29-1|.|TRBJ2-7|.
TGCAGCGTTGAAGTACAGGGTTACGAGCAGTACTTC
CSVEVQGYEQYF
>TRBV5-1|.|TRBJ1-1|few
TGCGCCAGCAGCATAGGACAAGCGAACACTGAAGCTTTCTTT
CASSIGQANTEAFF
>TRBV24-1|TRBD1|TRBJ2-7|.
TGTGCCACCAGTGATCCTTCGACAGGGGTCTACGTTCAGTACTTC
CATSDPSTGVYVQYF
>TRBV28|.|TRBJ1-6|.
TGTGCCAGCAAACAGGGACGGGTTTCACCCCTCCACTTT
CASKQGRVSPLHF
>TRBV12-3/TRBV12-4|.|TRBJ2-5|.
TGTGCCAGCAGTCCTGATTGGGAGACCCAGTACTTC
CASSPDWETQYF
>TRBV7-2|.|TRBJ2-7|.
TGTGCCAGCAGCCCAGAAACAGGGCGCGAGCAGTACTTC
CASSPETGREQYF
>TRBV5-1|.|TRBJ2-1|few
TGCGCCAGCACCGTGGAGGGGCTAGCAGTAAATGAGCAGTTCTTC
CASTVEGLAVNEQFF
>TRBV4-2|.|TRBJ2-5|few
TGTGCCAGCAGCCATGAGAGATCCCAAGAGACCCAGTACTTC
CASSHERSQETQYF
>TRBV12-3/TRBV12-4|TRBD1|TRBJ1-6|many
TGTGCCAGCAGTTTCAAGGGGGCCAATTCACCCCTCCACTTT
CASSFKGANSPLHF
>TRBV7-2|TRBD2|TRBJ2-2|.
TGTGCCAGCAGCCAAACGGCCGGGGGGGGAATTTCGAGGGAGCTGTTTTTT
CASSQTAGGGISRELFF
>TRBV10-3|.|TRBJ2-5|.
TGTGCCATCAGTGAAGGAGCAGGGAGCAAAGAGACCCAGTACTTC
CAISEGAGSKETQYF
>TRBV6-1|TRBD2|TRBJ2-7|.
TGTGCCAGCAGACCTCTAGCGGGAGCGTCCTACGAGCAGTACTTC
CASRPLAGASYEQYF
>TRBV11-2|TRBD1|TRBJ2-1|few
TGTGCCAGCAGCGGCGGACAGGGACCTTACAATGAGCAGTTCTTC
CASSGGQGPYNEQFF
>TRBV24-1|TRBD2|TRBJ2-1|many
TGTGCCACCTCTGGGACTAGCGGGAGTAATGAGCAGTTCTTC
CATSGTSGSNEQFF